This T cell receptor beta chain appears in the sequencing data of a study of blood T cells in healthy people across ages. Overall study context: Template switching recovered approximately one barcoded beta molecule for every two T cells.

This CDR3 comprises 14 residues. The trim removed 7 bases at V and 6 bases at J, leaving 10 bases unmatched. This clonotype has more than one count but fewer than ten. Combining a sample-barcoded 5' primer with a J-beta primer mix, a second PCR ran for roughly 7 to 11 cycles. TCRdb fed the 5' RACE reads into MiXCR, producing one record per CDR3 protein. The sample contains about 640,000 distinct CDR3 sequences, under 70% of which appear only once. The sequence was obtained from a man in his 60s in good health. V and J are TRBV12-3 or TRBV12-4 and TRBJ2-3; 7 nucleotides align to TRBD1. The sample consisted of blood. CDR3 nucleotide sequence: TGTGCCAGCAACCCGGGACAGAGGGCGGATACGCAGTATTTT. Amino acids: CASNPGQRADTQYF.